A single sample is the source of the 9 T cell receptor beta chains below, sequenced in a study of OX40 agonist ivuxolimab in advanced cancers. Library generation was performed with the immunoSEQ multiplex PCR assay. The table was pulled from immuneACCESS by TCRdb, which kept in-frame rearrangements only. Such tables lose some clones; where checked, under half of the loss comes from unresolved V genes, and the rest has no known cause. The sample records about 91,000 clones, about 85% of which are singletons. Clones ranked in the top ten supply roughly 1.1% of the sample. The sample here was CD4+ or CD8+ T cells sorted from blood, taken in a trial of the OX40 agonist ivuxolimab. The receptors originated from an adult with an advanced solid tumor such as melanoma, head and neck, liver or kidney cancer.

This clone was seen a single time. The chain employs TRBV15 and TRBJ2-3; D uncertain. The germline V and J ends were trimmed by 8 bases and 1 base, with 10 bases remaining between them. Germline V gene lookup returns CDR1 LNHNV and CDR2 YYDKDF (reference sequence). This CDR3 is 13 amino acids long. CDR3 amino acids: CATRNRGTDTQYF. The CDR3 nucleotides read TGTGCCACCCGAAACCGAGGCACAGATACGCAGTATTTT.

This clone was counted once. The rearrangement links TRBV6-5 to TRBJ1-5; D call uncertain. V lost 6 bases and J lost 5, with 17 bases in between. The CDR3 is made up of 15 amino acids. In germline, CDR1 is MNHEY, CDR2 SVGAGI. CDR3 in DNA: TGTGCCAGCAGCCCGACCGGGGAAGGAGATCAGCCCCAGCATTTT. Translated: CASSPTGEGDQPQHF.

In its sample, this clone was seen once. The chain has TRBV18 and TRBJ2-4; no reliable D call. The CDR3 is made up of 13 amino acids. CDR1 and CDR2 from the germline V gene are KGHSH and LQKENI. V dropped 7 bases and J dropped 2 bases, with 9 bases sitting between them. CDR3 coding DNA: TGTGCCAGCTTCACCAGTCCCAAAAACATTCAGTACTTC. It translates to CASFTSPKNIQYF.

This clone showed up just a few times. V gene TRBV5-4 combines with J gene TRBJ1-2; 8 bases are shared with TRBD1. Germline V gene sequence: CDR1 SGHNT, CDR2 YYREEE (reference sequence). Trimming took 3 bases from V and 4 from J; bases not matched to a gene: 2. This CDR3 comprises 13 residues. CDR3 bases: TGTGCCAGCAGCTCGGGACAGGTCTATGGCTACACCTTC. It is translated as CASSSGQVYGYTF.

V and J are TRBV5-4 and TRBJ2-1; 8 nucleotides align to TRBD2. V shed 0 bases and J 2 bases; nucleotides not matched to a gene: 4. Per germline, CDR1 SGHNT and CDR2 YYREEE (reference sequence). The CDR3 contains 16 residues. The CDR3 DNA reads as TGTGCCAGCAGCTTGGCCGCGGGGGGCCCCTACAATGAGCAGTTCTTC. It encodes CASSLAAGGPYNEQFF.

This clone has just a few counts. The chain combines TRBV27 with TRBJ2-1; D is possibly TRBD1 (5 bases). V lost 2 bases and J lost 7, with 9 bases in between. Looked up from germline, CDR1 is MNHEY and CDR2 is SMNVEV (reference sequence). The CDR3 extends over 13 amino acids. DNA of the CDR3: TGTGCCAGCAGTTTAATCTCAGGGAATGAGCAGTTCTTC. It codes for CASSLISGNEQFF.

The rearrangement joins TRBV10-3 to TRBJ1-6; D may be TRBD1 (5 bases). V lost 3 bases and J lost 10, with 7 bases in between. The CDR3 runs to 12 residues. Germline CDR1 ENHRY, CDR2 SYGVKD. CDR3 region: CAISDQGSPLHF. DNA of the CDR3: TGTGCCATCAGTGATCAGGGATCACCCCTCCACTTT.

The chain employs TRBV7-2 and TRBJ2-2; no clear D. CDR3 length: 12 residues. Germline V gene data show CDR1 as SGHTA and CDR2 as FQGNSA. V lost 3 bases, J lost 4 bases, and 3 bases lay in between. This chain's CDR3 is CASSFLTGELFF. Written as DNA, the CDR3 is TGTGCCAGCAGCTTCCTCACCGGGGAGCTGTTTTTT.

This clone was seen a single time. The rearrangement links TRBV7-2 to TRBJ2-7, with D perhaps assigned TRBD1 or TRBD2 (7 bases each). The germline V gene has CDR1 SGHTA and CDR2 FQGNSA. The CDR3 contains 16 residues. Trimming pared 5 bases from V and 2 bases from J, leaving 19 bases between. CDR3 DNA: TGTGCCAGCAGCCCGGGCCAGGGGGGGGCGACCTACGAGCAGTACGTC. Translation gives CASSPGQGGATYEQYV.